Each of the 16 T cell receptor beta chains below was sequenced from the same sample in a study of blood T cell repertoires in COVID-19. The data were produced by immunoSEQ multiplex PCR, yet TCRdb's version contains in-frame clones alone and is incomplete. This sample carries approximately 250,000 clones, more than 85% of them seen once, and the ten largest clones take about 3.6%. Sample: peripheral blood. The receptors were gathered from a man aged 18 to 29 with active or convalescent COVID-19.

The genes are TRBV7-9 and TRBJ1-4, with a tentative D call TRBD1 (6 bases). The length of the CDR3 is 18 residues. Per the germline V gene, CDR1 is SEHNR and CDR2 is FQNEAQ (reference sequence). Trimming stripped 3 bases from V and 0 bases from J, with 17 bases between. The DNA of the CDR3 is TGTGCCAGCAGCTTCGTACGGCCAGGGGATGCAACTAATGAAAAACTGTTTTTT. It encodes CASSFVRPGDATNEKLFF.

The chain carries TRBV6-5 and TRBJ1-1, with D unclear. This CDR3 comprises 13 residues. Trimming pared 2 bases from V and 0 bases from J, leaving 4 bases between. Germline V gene data show CDR1 as MNHEY and CDR2 as SVGAGI. The CDR3 DNA is TGTGCCAGCAGTTACCAGGTGAACACTGAAGCTTTCTTT. Its protein product is CASSYQVNTEAFF.

V usage is TRBV2 and J usage is TRBJ1-5, with D maybe TRBD1 (6 bases). Germline values: CDR1 SNHLY, CDR2 FYNNEI. V lost 8 bases and J lost 5, with 16 bases in between. This CDR3 region has 14 residues. The CDR3 bases are TGTGCCAGCGGATCCACAGGGCGAGATCAGCCCCAGCATTTT. It yields the protein CASGSTGRDQPQHF.

This chain uses TRBV11-2 with TRBJ1-2; tentatively, D is TRBD1 (5 bases). From germline, CDR1 is SGHAT and CDR2 FQNNGV. The CDR3 is made up of 13 amino acids. V was cut by 3 bases and J by 2 bases, with 7 bases left in between. CDR3 nucleotide sequence: TGTGCCAGCAGCTTCTCAGGGAACTATGGCTACACCTTC. Amino acid sequence: CASSFSGNYGYTF.

The genes are TRBV6-5 and TRBJ2-3; TRBD2 is a possible D gene (6 bases). CDR3 length: 14 residues. Germline-derived CDR1 and CDR2 are MNHEY and SVGAGI. Trimming took 6 bases from V and 2 from J, leaving 12 bases between them. The CDR3 loop reads CASRLATTTDTQYF. CDR3 DNA sequence: TGTGCCAGCAGACTAGCCACTACCACAGATACGCAGTATTTT.

The chain uses TRBV2 and TRBJ1-4, with TRBD1 as a possible D gene (5 bases). This CDR3 has 15 residues. Trimming shortened V by 4 bases and J by 0 bases, and 9 bases separated the two germline ends. Germline CDR1 is SNHLY and CDR2 is FYNNEI. As DNA, the CDR3 is TGTGCCAGCAGTGTTCAGGGCACAACTAATGAAAAACTGTTTTTT. Protein sequence: CASSVQGTTNEKLFF.

The gene calls are TRBV6-4 and TRBJ2-1, with D possibly TRBD1 on 5 matching bases. This CDR3 has 11 amino acids. Germline assignment: CDR1 MRHNA and CDR2 SNTAGT. The ends were cut back, 8 bases at V and 7 bases at J, with 9 bases in the middle. The CDR3 loop reads CASQQGNEQFF. The CDR3 region has the DNA TGTGCCAGCCAGCAGGGAAATGAGCAGTTCTTC.

DNA of the CDR3: TGCAGCGTGACCCGGGAGGACACAGATACGCAGTATTTT. The encoded protein is CSVTREDTDTQYF. The chain carries TRBV29-1 and TRBJ2-3; the match to TRBD2 covers 7 bases. Unmatched junction bases numbered 5, after V lost 6 bases and J lost 2 bases. There are 13 residues in the CDR3. The germline CDR1 and CDR2 sequences are SQVTM and ANQGSEA.

The rearrangement uses TRBV7-9 and TRBJ2-2; 7 bases agree with TRBD2. Per the germline V gene, CDR1 is SEHNR and CDR2 is FQNEAQ (reference sequence). CDR3 size: 14 residues. With 3 bases clipped from V and 6 bases from J, the junction kept 4 bases outside the gene matches. For the CDR3, the DNA is TGTGCCAGCAGCTTTGCGGGGGTGGCCGGGGAGCTGTTTTTT. The encoded protein is CASSFAGVAGELFF.

This rearrangement joins TRBV24-1 to TRBJ2-2, with 7 bases matching TRBD1. V dropped 3 bases and J dropped 9; count of bases not matched to a gene: 12. Germline V lookup: CDR1 KGHDR, CDR2 SFDVKD. The CDR3 is 16 amino acids. CDR3 nucleotides: TGTGCCACCAGTGATGGGACCGGGACAGCCTACCGGGAGCTGTTTTTT. This gives the protein CATSDGTGTAYRELFF.

A few counts support this clone. The J gene is TRBJ2-1, the V gene TRBV10-1; tentative D call: TRBD2 (7 bases). This CDR3 is 13 amino acids long. V was cut by 10 bases and J by 8 bases, with 18 bases left in between. Germline V gene data show CDR1 as WNHNN and CDR2 as SYGVQD (reference sequence). This CDR3 reads CATSMGGRDEQFF. The CDR3 coding sequence is TGCGCCACCTCTATGGGGGGGCGAGATGAGCAGTTCTTC.

The chain couples TRBV19 to TRBJ1-1; the D is unclear. The CDR3 is 15 amino acids. Germline values: CDR1 LNHDA, CDR2 SQIVND (reference sequence). The V gene lost 4 bases and the J gene lost 1 base, with 13 bases spanning the gap. CDR3 residues: CASSRFAVGNTEAFF. The CDR3 nucleotides are TGTGCCAGTAGTAGGTTCGCAGTTGGGAACACTGAAGCTTTCTTT. Complete variable domain (other parts from reference TRBV19 and TRBJ1-1): DGGITQSPKYLFRKEGQNVTLSCEQNLNHDAMYWYRQDPGQGLRLIYYSQIVNDFQKGDIAEGYSVSREKKESFPLTVTSAQKNPTAFYLCASSRFAVGNTEAFFGQGTRLTVV.

The chain has TRBV19 and TRBJ1-5, with a weak D call TRBD1 (5 bases). From germline, CDR1 is LNHDA and CDR2 SQIVND (reference sequence). Trimming shortened V by 4 bases and J by 5 bases, and 12 bases separated the two germline ends. The CDR3 is 14 residues long. This CDR3 is CASSKVGPHQPQHF. CDR3 nucleotides: TGTGCCAGTAGTAAAGTGGGGCCGCATCAGCCCCAGCATTTT.

The chain uses TRBV6-6 and TRBJ1-4; 11 nucleotides align to TRBD1. Germline CDR1 is MNHNY and CDR2 is SVGAGI (reference sequence). Losses at the gene ends were 5 bases for V and 7 bases for J; bases not matched to a gene: 9. The CDR3 runs to 16 residues. CDR3 nucleotides: TGTGCCAGCAGTCACTGGGCCGGGACAGGGGGTGAAAAACTGTTTTTT. Protein: CASSHWAGTGGEKLFF.

The chain is built from TRBV6-5 and TRBJ1-6; a possible D gene is TRBD1 (5 bases). CDR3 length equals 12 residues. The germline gives CDR1 MNHEY, CDR2 SVGAGI. V lost 8 bases to trimming and J lost 14 bases, with 16 bases between them. CDR3 nucleotide sequence: TGTGCCAGCGATGTTAATCGGGGGGCCCTCCACTTT. Translating gives CASDVNRGALHF.

Notes on this clone: This sample includes further DNA sequences coding for the same CDR3. The V and J genes are TRBV5-1 and TRBJ2-2; TRBD1 might be the D (5 bases). Between the trimmed V and J ends, which lost 2 bases and 1 base, there was a span of 6 bases. Germline CDR1 reads SGHRS; CDR2 reads YFSETQ. This CDR3 is 14 amino acids long. CDR3 region: CASSLGQNTGELFF. As DNA, the CDR3 is TGCGCCAGCAGCTTAGGACAGAACACCGGGGAGCTGTTTTTT. Supplemented by reference TRBV5-1 and TRBJ2-2, the full variable domain reads KAGVTQTPRYLIKTRGQQVTLSCSPISGHRSVSWYQQTPGQGLQFLFEYFSETQRNKGNFPGRFSGRQFSNSRSEMNVSTLELGDSALYLCASSLGQNTGELFFGEGSRLTVL.